This is a list of T cell receptor beta chains from one sample in a study of beta chain features in type 1 diabetes. Assay: immunoSEQ multiplex PCR; the TCRdb copy retains only in-frame clones and omits some. The table has some 660,000 clones, roughly an eighth seen once. The sequenced sample was naive CD4+ T cells from blood. All receptors derive from a man between 18 and 29 years old with type 1 diabetes. Each CDR3 is given with its conserved first and last residue. Fields, in order: D gene, V gene, clone size, J gene, CDR3 protein, CDR3 DNA. A D gene is named only where the DNA matches it firmly. Some rows mark clone size as missing; the rest say once, few, many or name a class of expanded clone.

>TRBD2|TRBV7-2|few|TRBJ2-5
CASRLAGGTEKTQYF
TGTGCCAGCAGGCTAGCGGGAGGGACGGAAAAGACCCAGTACTTC
>.|TRBV6-5|.|TRBJ1-2
CASSLGRQIHYGYTF
TGTGCCAGCAGTTTGGGGCGACAGATTCACTATGGCTACACCTTC
>.|TRBV7-2|few|TRBJ2-1
CASSRGDSSYNEQFF
TGTGCCAGCAGCCGCGGGGATAGCTCCTACAATGAGCAGTTCTTC
>.|TRBV7-2|.|TRBJ1-1
CASFPNRGLEAFF
TGTGCCAGTTTCCCAAACCGTGGGTTGGAAGCTTTCTTT
>.|TRBV18|.|TRBJ2-4
CASSPPAGRQNIQYF
TGTGCCAGCTCACCACCTGCGGGACGCCAAAACATTCAGTACTTC
>.|TRBV10-1|few|TRBJ2-2
CASSEGFNTGELFF
TGCGCCAGCAGTGAAGGTTTTAACACCGGGGAGCTGTTTTTT
>TRBD1|TRBV4-3|.|TRBJ2-1
CASSLGTGDSSYNEQFF
TGCGCCAGCAGCCTCGGGACAGGGGACAGCTCCTACAATGAGCAGTTCTTC
>.|TRBV6-5|.|TRBJ2-5
CASSYSWGRSETQYF
TGTGCCAGCAGTTACTCGTGGGGGAGGTCAGAGACCCAGTACTTC
>TRBD2|TRBV9|few|TRBJ2-1
CASTLAGGPYEQFF
TGTGCCAGCACCCTAGCGGGGGGGCCCTATGAGCAGTTCTTC
>.|TRBV7-2|few|TRBJ2-7
CASSTRNEQYF
TGTGCCAGCAGCACGAGGAACGAGCAGTACTTC
>TRBD1|TRBV10-1|.|TRBJ1-5
CASSPGTVNNQPQHF
TGCGCCAGCAGTCCCGGGACAGTCAACAATCAGCCCCAGCATTTT
>.|TRBV7-9|.|TRBJ1-2
CASSYGQLYGYTF
TGTGCCAGCAGCTACGGACAGCTCTATGGCTACACCTTC
>TRBD2|TRBV4-3|.|TRBJ2-3
CASSQQVLAGGTDTQYF
TGCGCCAGCAGCCAACAAGTACTAGCGGGCGGCACAGATACGCAGTATTTT
>.|TRBV27|.|TRBJ2-6
CASSSAGSGANVLTF
TGTGCCAGCAGTTCCGCTGGCTCTGGGGCCAACGTCCTGACTTTC
>TRBD2|TRBV6-5|few|TRBJ2-5
CASRGAGAQETQYF
TGTGCCAGCAGGGGAGCGGGGGCCCAAGAGACCCAGTACTTC
>.|TRBV30|few|TRBJ2-3
CAWSLGGGGEDTQYF
TGTGCCTGGAGCCTAGGTGGAGGGGGGGAAGATACGCAGTATTTT
>TRBD2|TRBV6-6|few|TRBJ2-2
CASSLAGVGGELFF
TGTGCCAGCAGTTTAGCGGGGGTAGGCGGGGAGCTGTTTTTT
>.|TRBV4-2|.|TRBJ2-3
CASSQTGSDTQYF
TGTGCCAGCAGCCAAACAGGGTCAGATACGCAGTATTTT
>.|TRBV7-9|.|TRBJ1-4
CASSSMTSPNEKLFF
TGTGCCAGCAGCTCCATGACAAGTCCGAATGAAAAACTGTTTTTT
>.|TRBV30|.|TRBJ2-7
CAWGNYEQYF
TGTGCCTGGGGAAATTACGAGCAGTACTTC
>TRBD1|TRBV5-4|.|TRBJ1-1
CASSLVTGVQGEAFF
TGTGCCAGCAGCTTGGTGACAGGGGTACAGGGTGAAGCTTTCTTT